Below, one T cell receptor (beta chain) is given with its context. Antigen unknown. The data were obtained in a study of Ad26.COV2.S vaccination and SARS-CoV-2 variants. The wider study: Once or twice, 56 days apart, Ad26.COV2.S was delivered intramuscularly.

Treatment noted: 15 to 20 received Ad26.COV2.S at low or high dose, single or two shots; 5 received placebo; per-sample allocation not given. Samples analyzed were those drawn on day 63 after the first vaccine or placebo injection. TCRdb keeps only in-frame clones here, not all; method: immunoSEQ multiplex PCR. The sample gives around 340,000 clones, 85% to 90% of which show up once; roughly 5% is in the top ten. Overall study findings and caveats: Reportedly, after vaccination the spike-specific CD8+ and CD4+ T cell responses displayed substantial breadth.

This material consisted of peripheral blood, taken in a trial of Ad26.COV2.S vaccine versus placebo. The origin of this receptor is a person aged 18-65 years who received the Ad26.COV2.S COVID-19 vaccine or a placebo.

CDR3 sequence: CASGLVLPFMGGRVNEQFF. CDR3 coding DNA: TGTGCTAGTGGTTTGGTCCTACCCTTCATGGGGGGGCGGGTTAATGAGCAGTTCTTC. This sequence joins TRBV12-5 and TRBJ2-1, with D maybe TRBD2 (7 bases). Germline assignment: CDR1 LGHNT and CDR2 FRNRAP. The CDR3 has 19 amino acids. V was trimmed by 0 bases and J by 7 bases, leaving 25 bases between them. The full variable domain, rest sourced from reference TRBV12-5 and TRBJ2-1, is DARVTQTPRHKVTEMGQEVTMRCQPILGHNTVFWYRQTMMQGLELLAYFRNRAPLDDSGMPKDRFSAEMPDATLATLKIQPSEPRDSAVYFCASGLVLPFMGGRVNEQFFGPGTRLTVL.